One sample yielded the 30 T cell receptor beta chains listed below, sequenced in a study of Ad26.COV2.S vaccination and SARS-CoV-2 variants. The treatment is: around 19 received Ad26.COV2.S at low or high dose, single or two shots; about 5 received placebo; per-sample allocation not given. Sampling was performed 63 days after the first vaccine or placebo injection. Data came from immunoSEQ multiplex PCR; TCRdb stores just in-frame clones and leaves some out. The top ten hold 1.5% to 2% of the sample, which has about 390,000 clones, over 80% seen once. Specimen: peripheral blood, collected in a trial of Ad26.COV2.S vaccine versus placebo. The source is a person aged 18-65 years who received the Ad26.COV2.S COVID-19 vaccine or a placebo.

This sequence joins TRBV9 and TRBJ1-5; tentatively, D is TRBD1 (6 bases). CDR1 is SGDLS and CDR2 is YYNGEE in the germline V gene. CDR3 size: 14 residues. Deletions cut 1 base from V and 6 bases from J, with 11 bases between. CDR3 region: CASSVYGGPQPQHF. The CDR3 coding sequence is TGTGCCAGCAGCGTATATGGGGGGCCTCAGCCCCAGCATTTT. The variable domain in full, with the rest retrieved from reference TRBV9 and TRBJ1-5, is DSGVTQTPKHLITATGQRVTLRCSPRSGDLSVYWYQQSLDQGLQFLIQYYNGEERAKGNILERFSAQQFPDLHSELNLSSLELGDSALYFCASSVYGGPQPQHFGDGTRLSIL.

The chain combines TRBV4-1 with TRBJ1-2, with D possibly TRBD1 on 6 matching bases. The ends were cut back, 1 base at V and 7 bases at J, with 16 bases in the middle. There are 15 residues in the CDR3. Germline-derived CDR1 and CDR2 are MGHRA and YSYEKL. Here the CDR3 DNA reads TGCGCCAGCAGCCAAGGTCTCCGGGGGGCAGGTGGCTACACCTTC. Translated: CASSQGLRGAGGYTF.

The chain uses TRBV7-2 and TRBJ1-2, with TRBD1 matching 8 bases. V gave up 3 bases and J gave up 3 bases; unmatched junction bases: 6. The CDR3 is made up of 15 amino acids. CDR1 is SGHTA and CDR2 is FQGNSA in the germline V gene. This CDR3 reads CASSFQGAQDYGYTF. In DNA form, the CDR3 reads TGTGCCAGCAGCTTTCAGGGGGCGCAAGACTATGGCTACACCTTC.

The rearrangement joins TRBV7-2 to TRBJ1-1; D remains ambiguous. The CDR3 contains 12 residues. V dropped 4 bases and J dropped 3 bases, with 6 bases sitting between them. Germline V gene sequence: CDR1 SGHTA, CDR2 FQGNSA. CDR3 residues: CASSSVDTEAFF. The DNA for the CDR3 is TGTGCCAGCAGCTCAGTGGACACTGAAGCTTTCTTT.

The V call is TRBV7-8, the J call TRBJ2-3; the match to TRBD1 covers 9 bases. The CDR3 has 17 residues. Trimming took 1 base from V and 3 from J; bases not matched to a gene: 8. CDR1 and CDR2 (germline): SGHVS, FQNEAQ. CDR3 sequence reads: CASSLGPRTGETDTQYF. CDR3 nucleotides: TGTGCCAGCAGCTTAGGCCCTCGGACAGGGGAGACAGATACGCAGTATTTT.

The DNA of the CDR3 is TGTGCCAGCAGTTCTTACCCGGGACTAGCGGGAGCTAAAGAGACCCAGTACTTC. Translated, it gives CASSSYPGLAGAKETQYF. The J gene is TRBJ2-5, the V gene TRBV6-2 or TRBV6-3; TRBD2 aligns across 14 bases. The J segment lost 3 bases and the V segment lost 4 bases, leaving 10 bases of the junction unmatched. CDR1 is MNHEY and CDR2 is SVGEGT in the germline V gene. The CDR3 covers 18 residues.

The table lists this clone with a count of one. The chain is built from TRBV30 and TRBJ2-1; 8 bases map to TRBD1. The CDR3 runs to 14 residues. The V gene's germline CDR1 is GTSNPN and CDR2 SVGIG (reference sequence). Unmatched junction bases numbered 4, after V lost 2 bases and J lost 4 bases. The CDR3 DNA sequence: TGTGCCTGGAGTCAATGGGACAGGTACAATGAGCAGTTCTTC. This translates into CAWSQWDRYNEQFF. Supplemented by reference TRBV30 and TRBJ2-1, the full variable domain reads SQTIHQWPATLVQPVGSPLSLECTVEGTSNPNLYWYRQAAGRGLQLLFYSVGIGQISSEVPQNLSASRPQDRQFILSSKKLLLSDSGFYLCAWSQWDRYNEQFFGPGTRLTVL.

The rearrangement links TRBV21-1 to TRBJ2-3; TRBD2 is the table's D call, not checked against the DNA. TRBV21-1 counts as a pseudogene. The CDR3 runs to 20 residues. As DNA, the CDR3 is TGTGCCAGCAGCAGACTGGGACTAGCGGGGGGTTCAACCCCCACAGATACGCAGTATTTT. Its protein is CASSRLGLAGGSTPTDTQYF.

This clone was detected once. The chain has TRBV19 and TRBJ1-5, with 7 bases matching TRBD1. V was pared by 5 bases and J by 1 base, with 5 bases of the junction left unmatched. Germline V gene lookup returns CDR1 LNHDA and CDR2 SQIVND (reference sequence). This CDR3 contains 15 residues. The CDR3 nucleotides read TGTGCCAGTAGTTACAGGGGTTTGAGCAATCAGCCCCAGCATTTT. Protein: CASSYRGLSNQPQHF.

The gene calls are TRBV19 and TRBJ1-5; D not resolved. Germline-derived CDR1 and CDR2 are LNHDA and SQIVND (reference sequence). This CDR3 comprises 13 residues. Trimming removed 10 bases at V and 3 bases at J, with 13 bases between. CDR3 region: CAISGSLNQPQHF. As DNA, the CDR3 is TGTGCCATATCAGGCAGCCTCAATCAGCCCCAGCATTTT.

The rearrangement joins TRBV18 to TRBJ2-5; D remains unclear. The CDR3 contains 15 residues. Germline V gene data show CDR1 as KGHSH and CDR2 as LQKENI. Trimming cost V 4 bases and J 0 bases, with 12 bases left between them. The CDR3 DNA sequence: TGTGCCAGCTCACGCCAACCAGGAAACCAAGAGACCCAGTACTTC. This translates into CASSRQPGNQETQYF.

V and J are TRBV7-6 and TRBJ1-3; the D is unclear. The CDR3 contains 17 residues. Germline CDR1 SGHVS, CDR2 FNYEAQ. V was cut by 1 base and J by 0 bases, with 13 bases left in between. As DNA, the CDR3 is TGTGCCAGCAGCTTAGTTCTCGGAACCCTCTCTGGAAACACCATATATTTT. Amino acids: CASSLVLGTLSGNTIYF.

CDR3 region: CASSLGQGVATQYF. In nucleotides, the CDR3 is TGTGCCAGCAGTTTGGGACAGGGGGTAGCGACCCAGTACTTC. J is TRBJ2-5 and V is TRBV7-9, with 11 bases that match TRBD1. Germline trimming cut 6 bases from V and 7 bases from J; bases unmatched to any gene: 7. Per germline, CDR1 SEHNR and CDR2 FQNEAQ (reference sequence). This CDR3 has 14 amino acids.

Details on this clone: The sample contains more than one DNA sequence encoding this CDR3. The chain couples TRBV18 to TRBJ1-1; D gene ambiguous. Germline lookup yields CDR1 KGHSH and CDR2 LQKENI. This CDR3 contains 14 residues. The V and J ends lost 0 bases and 2 bases respectively, with 7 bases between them. For the CDR3, the DNA is TGTGCCAGCTCACCACCGAACACCAACACTGAAGCTTTCTTT. Its protein is CASSPPNTNTEAFF. The variable domain in full, completed from reference TRBV18 and TRBJ1-1, reads NAGVMQNPRHLVRRRGQEARLRCSPMKGHSHVYWYRQLPEEGLKFMVYLQKENIIDESGMPKERFSAEFPKEGPSILRIQQVVRGDSAAYFCASSPPNTNTEAFFGQGTRLTVV.

The chain recombines TRBV7-2 with TRBJ2-5; 12 nucleotides align to TRBD2. V dropped 3 bases and J dropped 1; count of bases not matched to a gene: 0. The CDR3 loop spans 15 amino acids. Germline values: CDR1 SGHTA, CDR2 FQGNSA. CDR3 region: CASSLGLAGQETQYF. CDR3 DNA sequence: TGTGCCAGCAGCTTGGGACTAGCGGGCCAAGAGACCCAGTACTTC. Full variable domain (outside the CDR3, taken from reference TRBV7-2 and TRBJ2-5): GAGVSQSPSNKVTEKGKDVELRCDPISGHTALYWYRQSLGQGLEFLIYFQGNSAPDKSGLPSDRFSAERTGGSVSTLTIQRTQQEDSAVYLCASSLGLAGQETQYFGPGTRLLVL.

This clone was seen a handful of times. The rearrangement links TRBV2 to TRBJ1-2; 10 bases map to TRBD1. Trimming removed 5 bases from V and 4 bases from J; junction bases left unmatched: 4. The length of the CDR3 is 14 residues. Germline CDR1 reads SNHLY; CDR2 reads FYNNEI. The CDR3 is CASSSRTGGYGYTF. In nucleotides, the CDR3 is TGTGCCAGCAGTTCCCGGACAGGGGGCTATGGCTACACCTTC.

The rearrangement links TRBV5-6 to TRBJ1-5; D perhaps matches TRBD1 (6 bases). This CDR3 is built from 13 residues. V lost 0 bases and J lost 7, with 8 bases in between. From germline, CDR1 is SGHDT and CDR2 YYEEEE. The CDR3 protein is CASSLEQGQPQHF. The CDR3 DNA follows: TGTGCCAGCAGCTTGGAACAGGGCCAGCCCCAGCATTTT.

The genes are TRBV28 and TRBJ2-7, with 9 bases fitting TRBD1. Losses at the gene ends were 6 bases for V and 4 bases for J; bases not matched to a gene: 4. Germline V gene data show CDR1 as MDHEN and CDR2 as SYDVKM. The length of the CDR3 is 13 residues. The CDR3, as DNA: TGTGCCAGCAGGACAGGGGGAGGTTACGAGCAGTACTTC. Translating gives CASRTGGGYEQYF.

Only one count was recorded for this clone. CDR3 residues: CASSDTGGWQTQYF. CDR3 nucleotide sequence: TGTGCCAGCAGTGATACAGGGGGCTGGCAGACCCAGTACTTC. The chain is built from TRBV25-1 and TRBJ2-5; 9 nucleotides match TRBD1. The V gene end was trimmed by 3 bases and the J gene end by 6 bases; junction bases not matched to a gene: 5. This CDR3 has 14 residues. Looked up from germline, CDR1 is MGHDK and CDR2 is SYGVNS.

The chain uses TRBV19 and TRBJ2-7, with 11 bases identical to TRBD1. The CDR3 runs 18 residues. Germline V CDR1 and CDR2: LNHDA, SQIVND (reference sequence). With V trimmed by 3 bases and J by 2 bases, 12 bases remained unmatched. CDR3 DNA sequence: TGTGCCAGTAGTATCTCCGGGACAGGGGGTGCCTCGGCCTACGAGCAGTACTTC. As protein: CASSISGTGGASAYEQYF. Filled out from reference TRBV19 and TRBJ2-7, the complete variable domain reads DGGITQSPKYLFRKEGQNVTLSCEQNLNHDAMYWYRQDPGQGLRLIYYSQIVNDFQKGDIAEGYSVSREKKESFPLTVTSAQKNPTAFYLCASSISGTGGASAYEQYFGPGTRLTVT.

This clone was counted between two and nine times. The V gene is TRBV12-5, the J gene TRBJ1-2; D possibly corresponds to TRBD1 (6 bases). Trimming stripped 1 base from V and 6 bases from J, with 9 bases between. Germline CDR1 LGHNT, CDR2 FRNRAP. This CDR3 is 13 amino acids long. CDR3 nucleotide sequence: TGTGCTAGTGGTTTGGACAGGGCGAATGGCTACACCTTC. Encoded protein: CASGLDRANGYTF.

The genes are TRBV7-9 and TRBJ2-1, with D unresolved. This CDR3 spans 15 amino acids. Trimming took off 5 bases at V and 0 bases at J, with 11 bases between the two ends. CDR1 SEHNR and CDR2 FQNEAQ come from the germline V gene (reference sequence). CDR3 in amino acids: CASSPMGSSYNEQFF. The CDR3 DNA reads TGTGCCAGCAGCCCCATGGGAAGCTCCTACAATGAGCAGTTCTTC.

The chain uses TRBV28 and TRBJ2-7, with 8 bases matching TRBD2. Germline CDR1 reads MDHEN; CDR2 reads SYDVKM. J lost 4 bases, V lost 5 bases, and 7 bases had no gene match. The CDR3 sequence is 14 residues long. CDR3 DNA: TGTGCCAGCAGTCCTATTAGCGGGGAATACGAGCAGTACTTC. Protein: CASSPISGEYEQYF.

This rearrangement joins TRBV28 to TRBJ1-4, with D possibly being TRBD1 (5 bases). The CDR3 totals 14 residues. The V end was cut by 8 bases, the J end by 13 bases, with 23 bases between. Germline V gene data show CDR1 as MDHEN and CDR2 as SYDVKM. CDR3: CASLTRDRRNRLFF. The DNA for the CDR3 is TGTGCCAGCCTAACCCGGGACCGCAGGAACCGACTGTTTTTT. Based on the CDR3 plus reference TRBV28 and TRBJ1-4, the full variable domain is DVKVTQSSRYLVKRTGEKVFLECVQDMDHENMFWYRQDPGLGLRLIYFSYDVKMKEKGDIPEGYSVSREKKERFSLILESASTNQTSMYLCASLTRDRRNRLFFGSGTQLSVL.

This chain connects TRBV5-5 to TRBJ2-7; the D gene is possibly TRBD1 (6 bases). The V end was cut by 3 bases, the J end by 9 bases, with 13 bases between. The CDR3 runs 12 residues. Per germline, CDR1 SGHKS and CDR2 YYEKEE (reference sequence). In DNA form, the CDR3 reads TGTGCCAGCAGCTATGGTCCAGGGGTGCAGTACTTC. It is translated as CASSYGPGVQYF.

The chain has TRBV27 and TRBJ2-1; TRBD1 matches 11 bases. J gave up 7 bases and V 5 bases, and 16 bases lay outside the gene matches. Germline V gene sequence: CDR1 MNHEY, CDR2 SMNVEV (reference sequence). The CDR3 totals 18 residues. CDR3 loop: CASSVRDRGSFVTNEQFF. The CDR3 bases are TGTGCCAGCAGTGTCCGGGACAGGGGGTCATTTGTAACGAATGAGCAGTTCTTC.

This chain connects TRBV27 to TRBJ2-1, with TRBD2 identical over 10 bases. Germline V CDR1 and CDR2: MNHEY, SMNVEV (reference sequence). The CDR3 extends over 15 amino acids. V lost 2 bases and J lost 3; bases outside the gene matches: 1. The CDR3 sequence: CASSLLAGDYNEQFF. CDR3 DNA sequence: TGTGCCAGCAGTTTACTAGCGGGGGACTACAATGAGCAGTTCTTC.

The V and J genes are TRBV7-2 and TRBJ2-3; D perhaps matches TRBD2 (6 bases). The CDR3 is 16 residues long. Between the trimmed V and J ends, which lost 2 bases and 4 bases, there was a span of 16 bases. Germline assignment: CDR1 SGHTA and CDR2 FQGNSA. Here the CDR3 DNA reads TGTGCCAGCAGCTTATTTGCCATGACTAGTCCAGATACGCAGTATTTT. Its translation is CASSLFAMTSPDTQYF. The variable domain in full, completed from reference TRBV7-2 and TRBJ2-3, reads GAGVSQSPSNKVTEKGKDVELRCDPISGHTALYWYRQSLGQGLEFLIYFQGNSAPDKSGLPSDRFSAERTGGSVSTLTIQRTQQEDSAVYLCASSLFAMTSPDTQYFGPGTRLTVL.

The genes are TRBV11-2 and TRBJ2-1; TRBD1 matches at 8 bases. Germline V gene lookup returns CDR1 SGHAT and CDR2 FQNNGV. V shed 5 bases and J 9 bases; nucleotides not matched to a gene: 9. The CDR3 contains 14 residues. CDR3 coding DNA: TGTGCCAGCAGCCGGGACAGGTCTAGCAGTGAGCAGTTCTTC. Encoded protein: CASSRDRSSSEQFF.

The chain employs TRBV3-1 (or the pseudogene TRBV3-2) and TRBJ1-2, with D possibly matching TRBD1 (6 bases). In germline, CDR1 is LGHDT, CDR2 YNNKEL (reference sequence). There are 14 residues in the CDR3. The V gene lost 1 base and the J gene lost 7 bases, with 13 bases spanning the gap. CDR3: CASSQVWGASGYTF. The DNA for the CDR3 is TGTGCCAGCAGCCAAGTTTGGGGGGCGAGTGGCTACACCTTC.